This TCR beta chain stems from a study of regulatory T cells in long-lasting Graves disease. Regarding time point: newly diagnosed GD, antithyroid drugs for less than 3 months. The TCR library used RNA extracted from PBMCs. Germline-derived CDR1 and CDR2 are MNHEY and SMNVEV (reference sequence). V dropped 6 bases and J dropped 4 bases, with 19 bases sitting between them. The CDR3 has 16 amino acids. To make TCR beta libraries, researchers used iRepertoire HTBI primers and Arm-PCR of CDR3 regions. TCRdb analysed the multiplex PCR reads with MiXCR anew, one entry per CDR3 protein. Of a few hundred thousand distinct CDR3 sequences in the sample, 15% to 20% were seen once. The sample holds many counts of this clonotype. These same records also appear under a second study, on T cells in Graves' hyperthyroidism and ophthalmopathy.

This clonotype was obtained from a woman in her 30s with Graves disease. The genes are TRBV27 and TRBJ1-5; tentatively, D is TRBD1 (5 bases). Sequencing was performed on peripheral blood mononuclear cells (PBMCs), taken at new diagnosis, from a patient treated with antithyroid drugs. CDR3 coding DNA: TGTGCCAGCAGCCACGGGGATAGGGGCAGTAATCAGCCCCAGCATTTT. It yields the protein CASSHGDRGSNQPQHF.